The 30 T cell receptor beta chains reported below all come from one sample, sequenced in a study of shared clonotypes between healthy human individuals. The data were produced by immunoSEQ multiplex PCR, yet TCRdb's version contains in-frame clones alone and is incomplete. The table includes 1,500,000 or so clones, roughly 98.5% detected once. Sequencing used naive CD4+ T cells sorted from blood. Described subset: CD45RA+ positively selected. The receptors shown here come from a man aged 25 to 40 in good health.

The genes are TRBV28 and TRBJ2-1; D remains unclear. CDR1 and CDR2 from the germline V gene are MDHEN and SYDVKM. V was trimmed by 5 bases and J by 2 bases, leaving 13 bases between them. The CDR3 extends over 15 amino acids. The CDR3 DNA is TGTGCCAGCAGTCGGGTGGCGAAGGCCTACAATGAGCAGTTCTTC. Its translation: CASSRVAKAYNEQFF.

The chain links TRBV5-1 to TRBJ2-1; D remains ambiguous. In germline, CDR1 is SGHRS, CDR2 YFSETQ. Deletions cut 0 bases from V and 7 bases from J, with 11 bases between. The CDR3 is made up of 14 amino acids. CDR3 sequence (DNA): TGCGCCAGCAGCTTGGTAATGGCCTCGAATGAGCAGTTCTTC. This gives the protein CASSLVMASNEQFF.

This chain uses TRBV2 with TRBJ1-5; D ambiguous. V lost 4 bases and J 9 bases, leaving 10 bases between the germline ends. Germline assignment: CDR1 SNHLY and CDR2 FYNNEI. CDR3 length: 12 amino acids. CDR3 DNA: TGTGCCAGCAGTGGGGAGGGTTGGCCCCAGCATTTT. Residues: CASSGEGWPQHF.

This clone was seen more than once but under ten times. Other DNA sequences in this specimen translate into the identical CDR3. V usage is TRBV11-2 and J usage is TRBJ2-1; 9 positions agree with TRBD2. V shed 5 bases, J shed 0 bases, and the junction held 2 bases outside the gene matches. Germline-derived CDR1 and CDR2 are SGHAT and FQNNGV. The CDR3 has 15 residues. Written as DNA, the CDR3 is TGTGCCAGCAGCCTTAGCGGGAGCTCCTACAATGAGCAGTTCTTC. It encodes CASSLSGSSYNEQFF.

The rearrangement joins TRBV19 to TRBJ2-3; 16 bases are a match to TRBD2. V lost 1 base and J lost 1; bases outside the gene matches: 11. Germline V gives CDR1 LNHDA, CDR2 SQIVND (reference sequence). The CDR3 runs to 21 residues. As DNA, the CDR3 is TGTGCCAGTAGTATAGCCGGGACTAGCGGGAGGGCCCCCAAACGCACAGATACGCAGTATTTT. Translating it yields CASSIAGTSGRAPKRTDTQYF. The full variable domain, its missing parts supplied by reference TRBV19 and TRBJ2-3, is DGGITQSPKYLFRKEGQNVTLSCEQNLNHDAMYWYRQDPGQGLRLIYYSQIVNDFQKGDIAEGYSVSREKKESFPLTVTSAQKNPTAFYLCASSIAGTSGRAPKRTDTQYFGPGTRLTVL.

Worth noting for this clone: Other DNA sequences in the sample encode the same CDR3. The chain employs TRBV18 and TRBJ2-5; perhaps TRBD1 as D (5 bases). The CDR3 consists of 15 residues. Trimming removed 3 bases from V and 1 base from J, with 12 bases in between. Germline CDR1 reads KGHSH; CDR2 reads LQKENI. The chain's CDR3 is CASSPIGGAQETQYF. In DNA form, the CDR3 reads TGTGCCAGCTCACCTATTGGTGGGGCCCAAGAGACCCAGTACTTC.

The chain is built from TRBV5-1 and TRBJ2-3; 7 bases fit TRBD1. Germline CDR1 SGHRS, CDR2 YFSETQ. This CDR3 is 16 amino acids long. The ends lost 4 bases at V and 1 base at J; junction bases unmatched: 9. The CDR3 bases are TGCGCCAGCAGCCTAACAGGGGTTCCTGGCACAGATACGCAGTATTTT. It yields the protein CASSLTGVPGTDTQYF.

The chain carries TRBV9 and TRBJ2-2; 12 positions agree with TRBD2. Germline trimming cut 0 bases from V and 4 bases from J; bases unmatched to any gene: 7. Germline values: CDR1 SGDLS, CDR2 YYNGEE. The CDR3 length is 18 residues. The CDR3 nucleotides read TGTGCCAGCAGCGTAGGACTAGCGGGAGATCGGGTCACCGGGGAGCTGTTTTTT. Its protein is CASSVGLAGDRVTGELFF.

The chain joins TRBV11-2 to TRBJ2-2; D gene ambiguous. The V gene lost 4 bases and the J gene lost 6 bases, with 15 bases spanning the gap. The CDR3 consists of 15 residues. CDR1 SGHAT and CDR2 FQNNGV come from the germline V gene. The CDR3 spells CASSSREGWAGELFF. CDR3 DNA sequence: TGTGCCAGCAGCTCCCGTGAAGGGTGGGCCGGGGAGCTGTTTTTT.

J is TRBJ1-2 and V is TRBV19; D uncertain. V lost 5 bases and J 0 bases, leaving 13 bases between the germline ends. CDR3 length: 15 residues. Per germline, CDR1 LNHDA and CDR2 SQIVND (reference sequence). Here the CDR3 reads CASSGLHRANYGYTF. CDR3 DNA sequence: TGTGCCAGTAGTGGACTTCATCGGGCTAACTATGGCTACACCTTC.

J is TRBJ1-5 and V is TRBV19; tentatively, D is TRBD1 (6 bases). This CDR3 has 16 amino acids. Trimming pared 11 bases from V and 5 bases from J, leaving 25 bases between. Germline V CDR1 and CDR2: LNHDA, SQIVND (reference sequence). The DNA for the CDR3 is TGTGCCGGGGGAGCACAGGGTGGAGAAGGGGATCAGCCCCAGCATTTT. It codes for CAGGAQGGEGDQPQHF. Using reference TRBV19 and TRBJ1-5 for the parts outside the CDR3, the full variable domain is DGGITQSPKYLFRKEGQNVTLSCEQNLNHDAMYWYRQDPGQGLRLIYYSQIVNDFQKGDIAEGYSVSREKKESFPLTVTSAQKNPTAFYLCAGGAQGGEGDQPQHFGDGTRLSIL.

This clone has just one count. The V call is TRBV9, the J call TRBJ1-5, with 8 bases fitting TRBD1. V gave up 5 bases and J gave up 7 bases; unmatched junction bases: 11. Per germline, CDR1 SGDLS and CDR2 YYNGEE. This CDR3 is 15 amino acids long. In DNA form, the CDR3 reads TGTGCCAGCAGTGCGGGTGACAGGGGTATACAGCCCCAGCATTTT. Its translation: CASSAGDRGIQPQHF.

The gene calls are TRBV7-9 and TRBJ2-5; D call uncertain. The CDR3 sequence is 13 residues long. The V end was cut by 5 bases, the J end by 1 base, with 8 bases between. In germline, CDR1 is SEHNR, CDR2 FQNEAQ (reference sequence). The CDR3 here is CASSPRAQETQYF. The CDR3 bases are TGTGCCAGCAGCCCACGGGCCCAAGAGACCCAGTACTTC. Using reference TRBV7-9 and TRBJ2-5 for the parts outside the CDR3, the full variable domain is DTGVSQNPRHKITKRGQNVTFRCDPISEHNRLYWYRQTLGQGPEFLTYFQNEAQLEKSRLLSDRFSAERPKGSFSTLEIQRTEQGDSAMYLCASSPRAQETQYFGPGTRLLVL.

V usage is TRBV11-2 and J usage is TRBJ2-5; no reliable D call. V dropped 5 bases and J dropped 5 bases, with 9 bases sitting between them. CDR1 is SGHAT, CDR2 FQNNGV, per germline. CDR3 length: 12 amino acids. The CDR3 loop is CASSPIGETQYF. The DNA for the CDR3 is TGTGCCAGCAGCCCGATCGGGGAGACCCAGTACTTC. The variable domain in full, completed from reference TRBV11-2 and TRBJ2-5, reads EAGVAQSPRYKIIEKRQSVAFWCNPISGHATLYWYQQILGQGPKLLIQFQNNGVVDDSQLPKDRFSAERLKGVDSTLKIQPAKLEDSAVYLCASSPIGETQYFGPGTRLLVL.

CDR3 loop: CASSRGLAGGPPGELFF. The CDR3 nucleotides are TGTGCCAGTAGTAGGGGACTAGCGGGAGGGCCGCCCGGGGAGCTGTTTTTT. This sequence joins TRBV19 and TRBJ2-2, with TRBD2 matching 16 bases. The CDR3 has 17 amino acids. V dropped 4 bases and J dropped 6; count of bases not matched to a gene: 5. CDR1 is LNHDA and CDR2 is SQIVND in the germline V gene (reference sequence).

The chain couples TRBV28 to TRBJ2-3, with a possible D match to TRBD2 (5 bases). Germline-derived CDR1 and CDR2 are MDHEN and SYDVKM. The V and J ends lost 10 bases and 5 bases respectively, with 13 bases between them. The CDR3 has 12 residues. The CDR3 sequence: CATLHRGDTQYF. DNA of the CDR3: TGTGCCACCCTTCATCGGGGAGATACGCAGTATTTT.

This clone occurred once. The J gene is TRBJ2-7, the V gene TRBV7-2, with D possibly matching TRBD1 (5 bases). Per the germline V gene, CDR1 is SGHTA and CDR2 is FQGNSA. V was trimmed by 4 bases and J by 3 bases, leaving 16 bases between them. The CDR3 length is 15 residues. Here the CDR3 reads CASSYLPRQSYEQYF. CDR3 DNA: TGTGCCAGCAGCTACCTGCCGAGACAGAGCTACGAGCAGTACTTC.

V usage is TRBV19 and J usage is TRBJ2-1; perhaps TRBD1 as D (6 bases). V was pared by 0 bases and J by 0 bases, with 18 bases between. The CDR3 consists of 19 residues. Germline-derived CDR1 and CDR2 are LNHDA and SQIVND (reference sequence). CDR3 in DNA: TGTGCCAGTAGTATAGACCTGACAGGTCCTTTGAGCTCCTACAATGAGCAGTTCTTC. Residues: CASSIDLTGPLSSYNEQFF.

The chain carries TRBV18 and TRBJ2-1, with 9 bases matching TRBD1. The junction had 3 bases not matched to a gene; V was cut back by 3 bases and J by 6 bases. CDR1 is KGHSH and CDR2 is LQKENI in the germline V gene. This CDR3 has 14 amino acids. CDR3 protein: CASSPSTGGNEQFF. As DNA, the CDR3 is TGTGCCAGCTCACCCTCGACAGGGGGCAATGAGCAGTTCTTC.

This clone was detected only once. The V call is TRBV7-2, the J call TRBJ2-7; TRBD2 aligns across 7 bases. CDR3 size: 14 residues. V lost 5 bases and J lost 1; bases outside the gene matches: 5. Germline CDR1 is SGHTA and CDR2 is FQGNSA. CDR3 in amino acids: CASSARLASYEQYF. In DNA, the CDR3 is TGTGCCAGCAGCGCTAGACTAGCTTCCTACGAGCAGTACTTC.

This clone was recorded once. The chain joins TRBV18 to TRBJ2-7; D might be TRBD2 (6 bases). With 4 bases removed from V and 3 bases from J, the gap between germline ends came to 16 bases. Germline CDR1 and CDR2: KGHSH and LQKENI. CDR3 length equals 15 residues. CDR3 region: CASSRGTGLLYEQYF. The CDR3 bases are TGTGCCAGCTCACGCGGGACCGGACTGCTCTACGAGCAGTACTTC.

About this clone: The sample contains more than one DNA sequence encoding this CDR3. The V gene is TRBV5-1, the J gene TRBJ1-1, with a tentative D call TRBD1 (5 bases). The CDR3 covers 13 residues. The V and J ends lost 0 bases and 4 bases respectively, with 7 bases between them. Per the germline V gene, CDR1 is SGHRS and CDR2 is YFSETQ. The CDR3 loop reads CASSLGQLTEAFF. DNA for the CDR3: TGCGCCAGCAGCTTGGGACAGCTCACTGAAGCTTTCTTT.

The chain recombines TRBV5-1 with TRBJ2-5, with 7 bases that match TRBD1. Trimming at V came to 4 bases and at J to 5 bases, leaving 11 bases not matched to a gene. This CDR3 region has 15 residues. CDR1 is SGHRS, CDR2 YFSETQ, per germline. As DNA, the CDR3 is TGCGCCAGCAGCCGAATTCCGGGACAGACGGAGACCCAGTACTTC. Its protein is CASSRIPGQTETQYF.

Comment on this clone: At the DNA level, this CDR3 is encoded by other sequences in the same sample as well. This chain joins TRBV6-5 and TRBJ2-7, with D perhaps TRBD2 (6 bases). This CDR3 contains 14 residues. Per the germline V gene, CDR1 is MNHEY and CDR2 is SVGAGI. The V end was cut by 2 bases, the J end by 3 bases, with 11 bases between. The CDR3 nucleotides are TGTGCCAGCAGTTACGGGGGGAATAGCTACGAGCAGTACTTC. This codes for CASSYGGNSYEQYF.

This clone was found once. V gene TRBV5-1 combines with J gene TRBJ2-7, with 8 nucleotides matching TRBD1. The V segment lost 4 bases and the J segment 5 bases; nucleotides outside the gene matches: 14. The CDR3 extends over 16 amino acids. Germline V gene sequence: CDR1 SGHRS, CDR2 YFSETQ. CDR3 protein: CASSQSAGGAPDEQYF. CDR3 sequence (DNA): TGCGCCAGCAGCCAATCGGCAGGGGGCGCCCCGGACGAGCAGTACTTC.

The rearrangement uses TRBV5-4 and TRBJ1-4, with D tentatively TRBD1 (5 bases). Trimming stripped 0 bases from V and 8 bases from J, with 17 bases between. In germline, CDR1 is SGHNT, CDR2 YYREEE (reference sequence). The CDR3 consists of 16 residues. The CDR3 nucleotides read TGTGCCAGCAGCTTGGCCTCGAGCAGGGTAGGAGAAAAACTGTTTTTT. As protein: CASSLASSRVGEKLFF.

The chain links TRBV9 to TRBJ2-3, with TRBD2 matching 7 bases. This CDR3 comprises 15 residues. The J segment lost 2 bases and the V segment lost 3 bases, leaving 6 bases of the junction unmatched. The germline gives CDR1 SGDLS, CDR2 YYNGEE. In DNA, the CDR3 is TGTGCCAGCAGCGGAACTAGCGCCAACACAGATACGCAGTATTTT. This translates into CASSGTSANTDTQYF.

V and J are TRBV5-1 and TRBJ2-1; 8 bases align to TRBD2. The CDR3 has 15 amino acids. V trimming: 0 bases; J trimming: 3 bases; junction bases outside the gene matches: 2. Germline V CDR1 and CDR2: SGHRS, YFSETQ. CDR3 nucleotides: TGCGCCAGCAGCTTGGTGGGACTAGTCTACAATGAGCAGTTCTTC. Translated, it gives CASSLVGLVYNEQFF.

This clone was detected once. The V call is TRBV7-2, the J call TRBJ1-1, with 9 bases fitting TRBD1. The CDR3 runs to 11 residues. The V gene end was trimmed by 5 bases and the J gene end by 11 bases; junction bases not matched to a gene: 3. In germline, CDR1 is SGHTA, CDR2 FQGNSA. CDR3 sequence reads: CASSAGTGAFF. In DNA, the CDR3 is TGTGCCAGCAGCGCGGGGACAGGGGCTTTCTTT.

The CDR3 loop reads CASTSRGSYNEQFF. As DNA, the CDR3 is TGTGCCAGCACGTCGAGGGGCTCCTACAATGAGCAGTTCTTC. The chain uses TRBV19 and TRBJ2-1; tentatively, D is TRBD1 or TRBD2 (5 bases each). CDR3 length: 14 residues. Germline loops: CDR1 LNHDA, CDR2 SQIVND (reference sequence). V gave up 9 bases and J gave up 0 bases, with 12 bases separating them.